This T cell receptor (beta chain) is drawn from a study of Ad26.COV2.S vaccination and SARS-CoV-2 variants. Germline V gene sequence: CDR1 SGDLS, CDR2 YYNGEE. The trim removed 2 bases at V and 3 bases at J, leaving 1 base unmatched. CDR3 length equals 14 residues. Profiled with immunoSEQ multiplex PCR; TCRdb holds only in-frame clones, not every one. This sample has roughly 180,000 clones, with roughly 87% found just once. The specimen comprised peripheral blood, sampled after recovery from COVID-19. The receptor was isolated from a human donor who had recovered from COVID-19. The chain recombines TRBV9 with TRBJ2-1; 8 bases align to TRBD2. CDR3: CASSVTSGYNEQFF. The CDR3 region has the DNA TGTGCCAGCAGCGTTACTAGCGGCTACAATGAGCAGTTCTTC. The whole variable domain, remainder taken from reference TRBV9 and TRBJ2-1, is DSGVTQTPKHLITATGQRVTLRCSPRSGDLSVYWYQQSLDQGLQFLIQYYNGEERAKGNILERFSAQQFPDLHSELNLSSLELGDSALYFCASSVTSGYNEQFFGPGTRLTVL.